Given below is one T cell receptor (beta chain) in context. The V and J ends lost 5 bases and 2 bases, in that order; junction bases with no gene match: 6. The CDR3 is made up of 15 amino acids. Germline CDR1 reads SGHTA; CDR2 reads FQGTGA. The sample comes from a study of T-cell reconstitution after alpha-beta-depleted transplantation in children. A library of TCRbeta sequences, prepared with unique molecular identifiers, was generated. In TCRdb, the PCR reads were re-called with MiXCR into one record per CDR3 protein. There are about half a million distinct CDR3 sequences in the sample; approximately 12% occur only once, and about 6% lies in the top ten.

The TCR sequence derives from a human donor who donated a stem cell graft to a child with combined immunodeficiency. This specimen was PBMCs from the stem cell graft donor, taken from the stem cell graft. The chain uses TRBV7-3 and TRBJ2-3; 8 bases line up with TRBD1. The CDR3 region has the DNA TGTGCCAGCAGCCCGACAGGGGATAACACAGATACGCAGTATTTT. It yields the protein CASSPTGDNTDTQYF. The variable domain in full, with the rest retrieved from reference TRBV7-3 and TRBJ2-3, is GAGVSQTPSNKVTEKGKYVELRCDPISGHTALYWYRQSLGQGPEFLIYFQGTGAADDSGLPNDRFFAVRPEGSVSTLKIQRTERGDSAVYLCASSPTGDNTDTQYFGPGTRLTVL.